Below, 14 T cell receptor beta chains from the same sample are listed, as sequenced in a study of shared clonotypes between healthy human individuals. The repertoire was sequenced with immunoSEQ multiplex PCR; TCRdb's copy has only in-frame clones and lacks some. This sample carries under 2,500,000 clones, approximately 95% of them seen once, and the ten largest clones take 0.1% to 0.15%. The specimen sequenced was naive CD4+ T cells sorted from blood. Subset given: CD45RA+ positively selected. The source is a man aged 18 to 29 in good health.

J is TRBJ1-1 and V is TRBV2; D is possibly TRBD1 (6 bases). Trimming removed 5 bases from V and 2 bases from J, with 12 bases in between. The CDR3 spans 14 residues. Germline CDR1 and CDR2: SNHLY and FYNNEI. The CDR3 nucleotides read TGTGCCAGCAGTCCCCGGACAGATAACACTGAAGCTTTCTTT. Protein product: CASSPRTDNTEAFF.

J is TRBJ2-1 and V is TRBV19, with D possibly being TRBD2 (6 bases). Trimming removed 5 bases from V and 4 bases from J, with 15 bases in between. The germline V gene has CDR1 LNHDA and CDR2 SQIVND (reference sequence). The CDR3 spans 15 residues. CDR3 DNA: TGTGCCAGTAGTTCTCGGACTACCGGATACAATGAGCAGTTCTTC. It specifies CASSSRTTGYNEQFF.

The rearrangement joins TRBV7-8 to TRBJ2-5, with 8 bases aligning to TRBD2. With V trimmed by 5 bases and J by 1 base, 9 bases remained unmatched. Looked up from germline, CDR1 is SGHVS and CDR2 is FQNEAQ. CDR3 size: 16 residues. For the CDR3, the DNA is TGTGCCAGCAGCCACGTAGGTAGCGGGGTCCAAGAGACCCAGTACTTC. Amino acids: CASSHVGSGVQETQYF.

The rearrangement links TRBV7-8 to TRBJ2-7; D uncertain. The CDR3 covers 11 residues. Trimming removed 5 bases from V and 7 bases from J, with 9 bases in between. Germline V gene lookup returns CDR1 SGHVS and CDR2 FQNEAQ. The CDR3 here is CASSPKGEQYF. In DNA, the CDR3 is TGTGCCAGCAGCCCCAAGGGAGAGCAGTACTTC. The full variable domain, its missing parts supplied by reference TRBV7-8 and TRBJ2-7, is GAGVSQSPRYKVAKRGQDVALRCDPISGHVSLFWYQQALGQGPEFLTYFQNEAQLDKSGLPSDRFFAERPEGSVSTLKIQRTQQEDSAVYLCASSPKGEQYFGPGTRLTVT.

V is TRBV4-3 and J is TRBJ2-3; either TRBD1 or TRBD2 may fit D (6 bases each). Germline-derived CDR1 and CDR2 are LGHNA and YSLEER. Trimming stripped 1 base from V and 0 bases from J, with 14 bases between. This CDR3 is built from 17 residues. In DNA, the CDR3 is TGCGCCAGCAGCCAAGTGGCCGGGGGCGGTAGCACAGATACGCAGTATTTT. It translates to CASSQVAGGGSTDTQYF.

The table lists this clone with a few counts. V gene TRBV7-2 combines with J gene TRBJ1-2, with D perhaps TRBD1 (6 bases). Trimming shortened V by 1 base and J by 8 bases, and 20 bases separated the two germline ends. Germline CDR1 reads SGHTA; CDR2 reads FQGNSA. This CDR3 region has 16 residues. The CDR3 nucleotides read TGTGCCAGCAGCTTAGTCAGGGGCCTCGGATCATGGGGCTACACCTTC. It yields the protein CASSLVRGLGSWGYTF.

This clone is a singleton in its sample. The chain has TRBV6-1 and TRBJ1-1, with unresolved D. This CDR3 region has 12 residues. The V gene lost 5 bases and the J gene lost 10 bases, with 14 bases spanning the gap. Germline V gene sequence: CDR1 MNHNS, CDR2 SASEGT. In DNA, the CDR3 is TGTGCCAGCAGTTCCGGCCGAAGCGGAGCTTTCTTT. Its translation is CASSSGRSGAFF.

The CDR3 coding sequence is TGCGCCAGCAGTATTTCTCAGGGGGCGTTTACTGAAGCTTTCTTT. As protein: CASSISQGAFTEAFF. V usage is TRBV10-2 and J usage is TRBJ1-1; 8 bases line up with TRBD1. The CDR3 contains 15 residues. Germline lookup yields CDR1 WSHSY and CDR2 SAAADI. The V segment lost 5 bases and the J segment 5 bases; nucleotides outside the gene matches: 10.

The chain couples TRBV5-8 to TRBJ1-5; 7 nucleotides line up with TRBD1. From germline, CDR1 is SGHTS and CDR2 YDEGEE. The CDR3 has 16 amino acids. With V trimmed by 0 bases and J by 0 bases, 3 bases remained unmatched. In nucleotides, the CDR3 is TGTGCCAGCAGCTTGGACAGGGGCCTTAGCAATCAGCCCCAGCATTTT. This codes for CASSLDRGLSNQPQHF.

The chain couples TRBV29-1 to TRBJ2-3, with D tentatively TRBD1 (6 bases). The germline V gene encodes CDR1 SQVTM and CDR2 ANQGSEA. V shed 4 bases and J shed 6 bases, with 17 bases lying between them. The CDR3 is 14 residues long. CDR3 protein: CSVGGQWAVDTQYF. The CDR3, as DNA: TGCAGCGTTGGTGGACAGTGGGCAGTTGATACGCAGTATTTT.

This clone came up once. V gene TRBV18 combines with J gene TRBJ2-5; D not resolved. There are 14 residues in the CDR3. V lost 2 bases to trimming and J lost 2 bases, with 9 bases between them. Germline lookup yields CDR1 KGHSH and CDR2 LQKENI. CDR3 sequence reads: CASSPINSQETQYF. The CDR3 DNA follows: TGTGCCAGCTCACCAATTAACAGTCAAGAGACCCAGTACTTC.

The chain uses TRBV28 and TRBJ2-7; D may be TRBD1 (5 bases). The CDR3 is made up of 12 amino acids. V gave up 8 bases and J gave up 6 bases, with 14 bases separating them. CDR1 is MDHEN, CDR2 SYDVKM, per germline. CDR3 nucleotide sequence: TGTGCCAGCGGTGAGCTACAGGTCGAGCAGTACTTC. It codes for CASGELQVEQYF.

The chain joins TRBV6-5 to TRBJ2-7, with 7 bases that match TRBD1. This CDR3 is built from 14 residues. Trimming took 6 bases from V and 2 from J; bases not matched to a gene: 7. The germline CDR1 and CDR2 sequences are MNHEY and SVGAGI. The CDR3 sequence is CASRAAQGAYEQYF. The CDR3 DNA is TGTGCCAGCAGGGCGGCCCAGGGGGCCTACGAGCAGTACTTC.

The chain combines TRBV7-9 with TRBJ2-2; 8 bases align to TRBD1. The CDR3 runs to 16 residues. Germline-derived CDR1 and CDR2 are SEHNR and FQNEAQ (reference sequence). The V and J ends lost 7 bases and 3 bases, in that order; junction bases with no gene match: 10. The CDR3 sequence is CASNPTGAFDTGELFF. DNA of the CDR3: TGTGCCAGCAACCCGACAGGGGCGTTTGACACCGGGGAGCTGTTTTTT. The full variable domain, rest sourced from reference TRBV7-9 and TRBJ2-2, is DTGVSQNPRHKITKRGQNVTFRCDPISEHNRLYWYRQTLGQGPEFLTYFQNEAQLEKSRLLSDRFSAERPKGSFSTLEIQRTEQGDSAMYLCASNPTGAFDTGELFFGEGSRLTVL.